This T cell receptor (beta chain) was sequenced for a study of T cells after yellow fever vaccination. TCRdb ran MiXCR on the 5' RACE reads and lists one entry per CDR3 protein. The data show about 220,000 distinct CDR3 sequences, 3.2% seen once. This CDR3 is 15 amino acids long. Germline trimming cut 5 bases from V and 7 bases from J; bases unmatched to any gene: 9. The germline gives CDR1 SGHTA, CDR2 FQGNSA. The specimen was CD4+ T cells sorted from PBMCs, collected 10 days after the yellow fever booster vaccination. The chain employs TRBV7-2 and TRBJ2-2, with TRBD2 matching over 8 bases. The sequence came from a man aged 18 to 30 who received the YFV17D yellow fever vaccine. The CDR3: CASSPQRGRVGELFF. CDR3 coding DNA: TGTGCCAGCAGCCCGCAGCGGGGGCGCGTCGGGGAGCTGTTTTTT.